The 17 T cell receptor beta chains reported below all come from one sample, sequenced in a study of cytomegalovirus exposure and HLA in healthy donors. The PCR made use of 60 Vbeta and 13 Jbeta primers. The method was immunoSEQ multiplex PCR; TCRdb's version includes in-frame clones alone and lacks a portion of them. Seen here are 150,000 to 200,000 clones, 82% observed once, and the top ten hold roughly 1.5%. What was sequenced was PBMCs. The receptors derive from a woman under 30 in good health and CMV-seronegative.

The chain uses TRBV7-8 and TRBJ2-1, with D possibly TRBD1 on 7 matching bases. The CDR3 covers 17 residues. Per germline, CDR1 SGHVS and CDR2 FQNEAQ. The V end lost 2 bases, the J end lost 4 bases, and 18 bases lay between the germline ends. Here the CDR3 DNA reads TGTGCCAGCAGCTTAAGCAATGGTGCAGGGGGGTACAATGAGCAGTTCTTC. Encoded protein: CASSLSNGAGGYNEQFF.

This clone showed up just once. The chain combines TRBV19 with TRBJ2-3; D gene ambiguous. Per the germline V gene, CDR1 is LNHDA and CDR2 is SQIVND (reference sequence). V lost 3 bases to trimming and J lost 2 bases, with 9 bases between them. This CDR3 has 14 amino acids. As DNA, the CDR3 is TGTGCCAGTAGTATTATAAGCGACACAGATACGCAGTATTTT. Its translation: CASSIISDTDTQYF.

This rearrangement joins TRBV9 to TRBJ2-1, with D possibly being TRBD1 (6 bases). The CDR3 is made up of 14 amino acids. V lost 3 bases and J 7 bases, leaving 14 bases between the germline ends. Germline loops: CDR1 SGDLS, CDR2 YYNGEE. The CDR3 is CASSEGERGNEQFF. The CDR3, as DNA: TGTGCCAGCAGCGAGGGGGAAAGGGGGAATGAGCAGTTCTTC.

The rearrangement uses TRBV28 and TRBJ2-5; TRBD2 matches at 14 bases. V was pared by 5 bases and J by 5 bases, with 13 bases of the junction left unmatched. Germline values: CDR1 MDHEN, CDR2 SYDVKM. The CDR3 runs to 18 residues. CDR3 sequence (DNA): TGTGCCAGCAGTCCCATCCCGGGACTAGCGGGAGTAAAGGAGACCCAGTACTTC. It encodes CASSPIPGLAGVKETQYF.

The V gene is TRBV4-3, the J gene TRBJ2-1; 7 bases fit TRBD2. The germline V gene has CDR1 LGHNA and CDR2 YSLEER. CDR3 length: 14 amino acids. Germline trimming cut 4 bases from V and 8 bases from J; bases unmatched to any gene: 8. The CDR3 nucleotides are TGCGCCAGCAGCCCTGGGGGGGGAAGTTATGAGCAGTTCTTC. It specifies CASSPGGGSYEQFF.

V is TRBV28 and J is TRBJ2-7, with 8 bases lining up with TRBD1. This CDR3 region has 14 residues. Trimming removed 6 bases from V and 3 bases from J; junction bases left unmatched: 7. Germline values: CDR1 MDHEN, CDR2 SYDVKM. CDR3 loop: CASSPRTGIYEQYF. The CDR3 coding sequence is TGTGCCAGCAGCCCCCGGACAGGGATCTACGAGCAGTACTTC.

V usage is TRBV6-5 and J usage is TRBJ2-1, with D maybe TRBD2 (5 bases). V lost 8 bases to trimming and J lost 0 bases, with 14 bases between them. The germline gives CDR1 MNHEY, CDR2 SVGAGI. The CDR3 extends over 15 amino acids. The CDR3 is CASQLPGNSYNEQFF. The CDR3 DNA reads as TGTGCCAGCCAACTCCCGGGAAACTCCTACAATGAGCAGTTCTTC.

CDR3 region: CASALDRGLQYV. CDR3 bases: TGTGCTAGTGCCCTCGACAGGGGGTTGCAGTACGTC. This rearrangement joins TRBV12-5 to TRBJ2-7; TRBD1 agrees at 9 bases. V was clipped by 7 bases and J by 9 bases; unmatched bases: 7. Germline V gene data show CDR1 as LGHNT and CDR2 as FRNRAP. There are 12 residues in the CDR3.

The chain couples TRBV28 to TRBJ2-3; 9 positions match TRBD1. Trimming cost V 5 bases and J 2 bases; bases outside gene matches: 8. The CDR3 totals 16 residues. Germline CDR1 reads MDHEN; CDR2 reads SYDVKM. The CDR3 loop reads CASSLQGARVTDTQYF. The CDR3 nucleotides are TGTGCCAGCAGTCTACAGGGGGCGCGAGTCACAGATACGCAGTATTTT.

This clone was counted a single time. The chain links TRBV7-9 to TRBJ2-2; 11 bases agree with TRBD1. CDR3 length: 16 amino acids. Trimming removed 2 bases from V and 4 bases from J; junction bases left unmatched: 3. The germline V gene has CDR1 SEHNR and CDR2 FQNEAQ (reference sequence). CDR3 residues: CASSLTGTGGTGELFF. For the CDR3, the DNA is TGTGCCAGCAGCTTAACGGGGACAGGGGGCACCGGGGAGCTGTTTTTT.

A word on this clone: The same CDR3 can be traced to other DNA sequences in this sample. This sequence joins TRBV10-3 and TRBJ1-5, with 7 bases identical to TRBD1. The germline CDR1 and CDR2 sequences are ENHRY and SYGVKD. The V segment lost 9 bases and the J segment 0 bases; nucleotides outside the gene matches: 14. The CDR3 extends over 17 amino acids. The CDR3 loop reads CAISEDRRPYSNQPQHF. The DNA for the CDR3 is TGTGCCATTAGCGAGGACAGGCGACCCTATAGCAATCAGCCCCAGCATTTT.

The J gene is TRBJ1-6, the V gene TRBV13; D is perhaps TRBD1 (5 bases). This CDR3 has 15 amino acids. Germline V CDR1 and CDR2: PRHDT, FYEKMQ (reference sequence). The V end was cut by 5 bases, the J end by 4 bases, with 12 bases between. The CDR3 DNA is TGTGCCAGCAGCACTCGACAGCGATATAATTCACCCCTCCACTTT. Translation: CASSTRQRYNSPLHF.

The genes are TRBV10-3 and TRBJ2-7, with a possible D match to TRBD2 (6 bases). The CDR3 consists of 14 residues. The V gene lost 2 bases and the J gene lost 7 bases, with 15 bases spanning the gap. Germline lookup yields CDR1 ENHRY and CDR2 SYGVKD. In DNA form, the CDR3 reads TGTGCCATCAGTGAGAGACTAGAGAGAGGAGAGCAGTACTTC. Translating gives CAISERLERGEQYF.

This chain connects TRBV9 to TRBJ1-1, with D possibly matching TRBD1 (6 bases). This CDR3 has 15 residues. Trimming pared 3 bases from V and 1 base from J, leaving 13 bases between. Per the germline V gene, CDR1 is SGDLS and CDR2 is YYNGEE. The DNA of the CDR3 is TGTGCCAGCAGCGCTCGACAGGACCGGAACACTGAAGCTTTCTTT. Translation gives CASSARQDRNTEAFF.

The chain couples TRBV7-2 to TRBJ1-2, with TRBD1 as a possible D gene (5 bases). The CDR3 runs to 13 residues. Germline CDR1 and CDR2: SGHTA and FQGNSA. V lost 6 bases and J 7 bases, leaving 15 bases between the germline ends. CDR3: CASRRGELVGYTF. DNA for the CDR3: TGTGCCAGCAGGCGGGGGGAGCTAGTTGGCTACACCTTC.

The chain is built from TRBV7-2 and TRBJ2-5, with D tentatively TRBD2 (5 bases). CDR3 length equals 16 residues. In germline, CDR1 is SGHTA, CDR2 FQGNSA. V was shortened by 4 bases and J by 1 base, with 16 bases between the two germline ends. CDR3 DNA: TGTGCCAGCAGCTCGCCTGCTCCGCTAGCCCAAGAGACCCAGTACTTC. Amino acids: CASSSPAPLAQETQYF. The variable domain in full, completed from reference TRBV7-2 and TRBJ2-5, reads GAGVSQSPSNKVTEKGKDVELRCDPISGHTALYWYRQSLGQGLEFLIYFQGNSAPDKSGLPSDRFSAERTGGSVSTLTIQRTQQEDSAVYLCASSSPAPLAQETQYFGPGTRLLVL.

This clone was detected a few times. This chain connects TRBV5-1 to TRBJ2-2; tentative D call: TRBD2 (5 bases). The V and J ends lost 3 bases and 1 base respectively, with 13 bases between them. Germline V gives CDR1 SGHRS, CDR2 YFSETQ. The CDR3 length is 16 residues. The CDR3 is CASSSLSAGNTGELFF. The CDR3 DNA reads TGCGCCAGCAGCTCCCTTTCGGCGGGGAACACCGGGGAGCTGTTTTTT. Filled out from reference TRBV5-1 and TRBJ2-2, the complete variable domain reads KAGVTQTPRYLIKTRGQQVTLSCSPISGHRSVSWYQQTPGQGLQFLFEYFSETQRNKGNFPGRFSGRQFSNSRSEMNVSTLELGDSALYLCASSSLSAGNTGELFFGEGSRLTVL.